This T cell receptor beta chain was captured in a study of vaccination and CD4 T cells after COVID-19. Study in general: The interval from dose two to post-vaccine sampling had a median of approximately 70 days, and it ranged from 14 to 241. The cells were exposed to overlapping spike peptides originating from SARS-CoV-2, HCoV-NL63, HCoV-OC43 and HCoV-229E for stimulation. Control cultures received a CEFX pool, an HIV-1 Nef pool, or no peptide.

Cultured CD4+ T cell DNA was sequenced using the Oncomine TCR Beta short-read assay. One entry per CDR3 protein results from TCRdb running MiXCR on the PCR reads. Of 15,000 to 20,000 distinct CDR3 sequences listed, about 39% are singletons. In regard to this clonotype: No antigen is known for it.

CDR3 length: 15 amino acids. The V segment lost 6 bases and the J segment 1 base; nucleotides outside the gene matches: 2. Documented treatment: approximately nine-day PBMC culture with coronavirus spike peptide pools or control peptides (ViraFEST assay). Broader study findings: Within convalescent individuals, 304 out of 307 vaccine-specific clones proved to be spike mono-reactive.

Specimen: CD4+ T cells from blood, cultured in vitro. The TCR originated in a human donor who had recovered from COVID-19. J is TRBJ2-3 and V is TRBV12-3 or TRBV12-4; 12 nucleotides align to TRBD2. The CDR3: CASRPSGRGTDTQYF. The CDR3 DNA reads as TGTGCCAGCAGACCTAGCGGGAGGGGCACAGATACGCAGTATTTT.